These T cell receptor beta chains were read from a single sample in a study of blood T cells in healthy people across ages. In TCRdb, the 5' RACE reads were re-called with MiXCR into one record per CDR3 protein. The sample includes about 640,000 distinct CDR3 sequences, approximately 30% of them seen just once. Sequenced sample: blood. These receptors all stem from an elderly woman in good health. Each CDR3 is given with its conserved first and last residue. D genes are given only for firm matches. Size is omitted from some rows. Given values are once, few, many or a class for expanded clones.

CDR3 length	clone size	J gene	D gene	V gene	CDR3 DNA	CDR3 protein
19	-	TRBJ2-3	-	TRBV6-1	TGTGCCAGCAGGCTACTGGGTCGGGGGGCCGGCTCTAGCACAGATACGCAGTATTTT	CASRLLGRGAGSSTDTQYF
15	many	TRBJ2-7	TRBD1	TRBV6-1	TGTGCCAGCAGCAACTACCCGGGACAGCCTTACGAGCAGTACTTC	CASSNYPGQPYEQYF
18	-	TRBJ2-1	TRBD2	TRBV11-3	TGTGCCAGCAGCTCTTCCTTGACTAGCGGGGGCTCCTACAATGAGCAGTTCTTC	CASSSSLTSGGSYNEQFF
12	many	TRBJ2-1	-	TRBV19	TGTGCCAGTAGTATCTATAGGAATGAGCAGTTCTTC	CASSIYRNEQFF
17	-	TRBJ2-3	TRBD2	TRBV4-2	TGTGCCAGCAGCCAAGATGGAATAGCGGGTCGGGCAGATACGCAGTATTTT	CASSQDGIAGRADTQYF
16	many	TRBJ1-4	-	TRBV7-2	TGTGCCAGCAGCCAGACCGGAGGGGCTTGGGAAGAAAAACTGTTTTTT	CASSQTGGAWEEKLFF
16	few	TRBJ2-1	-	TRBV28	TGTGCCAGCAGTTCTACGCCGGGACTCGGATACAATGAGCAGTTCTTC	CASSSTPGLGYNEQFF
14	-	TRBJ2-3	-	TRBV27	TGTGCCAGCAGTCACCTGGACGCAGCAGATACGCAGTATTTT	CASSHLDAADTQYF
17	many	TRBJ2-5	-	TRBV10-3	TGTGCCATCAGTGACCAGAACAGGAGGAGAGGGCAAGAGACCCAGTACTTC	CAISDQNRRRGQETQYF
14	many	TRBJ2-1	TRBD2	TRBV19	TGTGCCAGTAGTCGTAGCGGGCTTAGTAGGGAGCAGTTCTTC	CASSRSGLSREQFF
14	many	TRBJ2-1	TRBD2	TRBV20-1	TGCAGTGGGGGTAGCGGGGGAAACTACAATGAGCAGTTCTTC	CSGGSGGNYNEQFF
15	many	TRBJ1-2	-	TRBV7-9	TGTGCCAGCAGCCGATCTTCGACAGTGGGCCATGGCTACACCTTC	CASSRSSTVGHGYTF
14	many	TRBJ2-3	-	TRBV6-1	TGTGCCAGCAGTGAGGGTTCGGCGGAAGATACGCAGTATTTT	CASSEGSAEDTQYF
15	many	TRBJ2-1	TRBD1	TRBV9	TGTGCCAGCAGCGCAGGGACAGGGGGTGACAATGAGCAGTTCTTC	CASSAGTGGDNEQFF
12	many	TRBJ2-1	-	TRBV3-1	TGTGCCAGCAGCCAAAACGTAGGTGAGCAGTTCTTC	CASSQNVGEQFF
14	many	TRBJ2-3	-	TRBV20-1	TGCAGTGCTAGCACAGGACTCCCCACAGATACGCAGTATTTT	CSASTGLPTDTQYF
11	many	TRBJ1-2	TRBD1	TRBV7-8	TGTGCCAGCAAACAGGGGGCTAGCTACACCTTC	CASKQGASYTF
12	many	TRBJ1-2	-	TRBV20-1	TGCAGCCCCCGGGGGGGCGGCTATGGCTACACCTTC	CSPRGGGYGYTF
14	-	TRBJ2-5	-	TRBV15	TGTGCCACCAGTGATTCGGACACCCAAGAGACCCAGTACTTC	CATSDSDTQETQYF
15	many	TRBJ2-5	-	TRBV4-2	TGTGCCAGCAGCCGGCAGAGGGGGGACCAAGAGACCCAGTACTTC	CASSRQRGDQETQYF